The clone carrying this T cell receptor (beta chain) was seen a handful of times. Its specificity is not known. The table came from immunoSEQ multiplex PCR; TCRdb's copy has only in-frame clones and leaves some out. Of about 54,000 clones in the sample, nearly 70% are singletons; the top ten hold 4.5% to 5.5%. This sample is part of a study of CD4+ T cells in melanoma. Study results and limitations: CD8+ T cell, macrophage and B cell function reportedly correlated with neoantigen-specific CD4+ T cells. In melanoma, neoantigen-specific CD4+ T cells reportedly differed in differentiation state.

CDR3 length equals 12 residues. The germline gives CDR1 LNHDA, CDR2 SQIVND (reference sequence). V lost 11 bases, J lost 5 bases, and 15 bases lay in between. The material sequenced was tumor tissue. J is TRBJ1-1 and V is TRBV19; D ambiguous. This clonotype was obtained from a human donor with melanoma. CDR3 in DNA: TGTGCCTCCTCCCCGTGGAATACTGAAGCTTTCTTT. This codes for CASSPWNTEAFF.